This TCR beta chain came from a study of blood T cells in healthy people across ages. The CDR3 sequence is 16 residues long. The V end lost 1 base, the J end lost 0 bases, and 11 bases lay between the germline ends. Per germline, CDR1 SNHLY and CDR2 FYNNEI. Primed by a sample-barcoded 5' primer and a J-beta primer mix, a second PCR proceeded for roughly 7 to 11 cycles. TCRdb redid the calling of the 5' RACE reads with MiXCR, one entry per CDR3 protein. The repertoire holds about 1.6 million distinct CDR3 sequences, with roughly 30% as singletons. The chain uses TRBV2 and TRBJ2-3, with D perhaps matching TRBD1 or TRBD2 (5 bases each). This TCR was recovered from a woman in her twenties or thirties in good health. Sequencing used blood. CDR3 residues: CASSEGDPPSTDTQYF. The CDR3 nucleotides are TGTGCCAGCAGTGAAGGGGACCCGCCTAGCACAGATACGCAGTATTTT.